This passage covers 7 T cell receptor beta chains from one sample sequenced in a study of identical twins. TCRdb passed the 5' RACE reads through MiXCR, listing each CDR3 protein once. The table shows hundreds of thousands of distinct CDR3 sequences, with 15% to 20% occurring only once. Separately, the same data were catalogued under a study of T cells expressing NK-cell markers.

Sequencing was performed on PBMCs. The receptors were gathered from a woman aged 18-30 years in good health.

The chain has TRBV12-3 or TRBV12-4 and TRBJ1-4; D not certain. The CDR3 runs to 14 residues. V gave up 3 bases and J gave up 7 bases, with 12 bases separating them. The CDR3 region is CASSFNGLGEKLFF. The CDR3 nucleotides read TGTGCCAGCAGTTTTAACGGCCTCGGTGAAAAACTGTTTTTT.

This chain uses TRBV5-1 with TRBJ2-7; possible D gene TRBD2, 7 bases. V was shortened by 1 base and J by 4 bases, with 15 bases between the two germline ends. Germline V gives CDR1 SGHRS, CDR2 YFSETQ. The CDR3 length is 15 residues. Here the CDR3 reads CASSLQAGRGYEQYF. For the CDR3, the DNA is TGCGCCAGCAGCTTGCAGGCGGGGAGGGGGTACGAGCAGTACTTC.

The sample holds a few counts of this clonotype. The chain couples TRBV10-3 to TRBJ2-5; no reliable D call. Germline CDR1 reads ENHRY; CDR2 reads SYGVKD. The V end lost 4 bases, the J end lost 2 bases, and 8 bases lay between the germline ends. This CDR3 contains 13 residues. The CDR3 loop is CAISGSSQETQYF. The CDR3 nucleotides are TGTGCCATCAGTGGCAGCTCACAAGAGACCCAGTACTTC.

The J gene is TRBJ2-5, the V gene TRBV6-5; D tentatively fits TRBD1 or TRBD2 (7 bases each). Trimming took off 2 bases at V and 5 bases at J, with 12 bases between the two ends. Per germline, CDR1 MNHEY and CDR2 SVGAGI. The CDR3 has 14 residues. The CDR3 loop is CASSYNRGGETQYF. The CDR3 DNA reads TGTGCCAGCAGTTACAACAGGGGAGGGGAGACCCAGTACTTC.

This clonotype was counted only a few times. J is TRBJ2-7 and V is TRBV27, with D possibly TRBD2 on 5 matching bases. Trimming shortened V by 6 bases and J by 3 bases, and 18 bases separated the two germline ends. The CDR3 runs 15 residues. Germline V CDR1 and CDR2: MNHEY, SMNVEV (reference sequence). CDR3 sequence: CASSPGFGDYYEQYF. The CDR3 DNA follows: TGTGCCAGCAGCCCGGGTTTTGGAGACTACTACGAGCAGTACTTC.

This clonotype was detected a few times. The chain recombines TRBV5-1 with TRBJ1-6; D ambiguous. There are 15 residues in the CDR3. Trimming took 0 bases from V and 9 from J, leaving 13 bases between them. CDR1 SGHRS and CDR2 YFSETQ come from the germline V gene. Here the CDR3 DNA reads TGCGCCAGCAGCTTGGAACTTACGGCAGGTTCACCCCTCCACTTT. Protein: CASSLELTAGSPLHF.

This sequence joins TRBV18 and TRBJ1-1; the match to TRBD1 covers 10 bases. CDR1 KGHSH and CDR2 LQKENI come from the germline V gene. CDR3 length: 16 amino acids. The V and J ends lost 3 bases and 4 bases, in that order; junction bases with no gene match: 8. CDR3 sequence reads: CASSPGTGVVGTEAFF. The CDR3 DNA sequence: TGTGCCAGCTCACCCGGGACAGGGGTGGTAGGCACTGAAGCTTTCTTT.